Shown below are 15 T cell receptor beta chains from a single sample sequenced in a study of human T cells and chemical hapten exposure. Time point: pre-sensitization, week 0. The treatment was: therapeutic diphenylcyclopropenone sensitization with weekly scalp DPC. TCRdb itself ran the RACE reads through MiXCR, one entry per CDR3 protein. Among 280,000 or so distinct CDR3 sequences listed, over 7.5% were seen once. Specimen: whole blood, collected in connection with sensitization to the hapten diphenylcyclopropenone (DPC). The source is a man aged 18 to 30 with alopecia areata. Some clones in this sample may be carry-over from other donors' samples.

This clonotype was counted at least ten times. The chain carries TRBV6-2 or TRBV6-3 and TRBJ1-2; D is uncertain. The CDR3 covers 12 residues. Germline CDR1 is MNHEY and CDR2 is SVGEGT. Trimming pared 6 bases from V and 4 bases from J, leaving 9 bases between. Here the CDR3 DNA reads TGTGCCAGCAGGACGGGGATCTATGGCTACACCTTC. It specifies CASRTGIYGYTF.

This CDR3 reads CASNRASSSYNEQFF. The CDR3 DNA follows: TGTGCCAGCAACAGGGCGTCGAGCTCCTACAATGAGCAGTTCTTC. The chain links TRBV12-3 or TRBV12-4 to TRBJ2-1, with D perhaps matching TRBD1 (6 bases). The ends were cut back, 7 bases at V and 0 bases at J, with 13 bases in the middle. This CDR3 is 15 amino acids long.

The chain couples TRBV19 to TRBJ1-5, with D uncertain. The germline gives CDR1 LNHDA, CDR2 SQIVND (reference sequence). CDR3 length equals 12 residues. Trimming removed 3 bases from V and 7 bases from J, with 7 bases in between. The CDR3 DNA follows: TGTGCCAGTAGTATGTTTGGACAGCCCCAGCATTTT. It encodes CASSMFGQPQHF.

CDR3 bases: TGTGCCAGCAGCGTAGGGTGGAGGGGGCGTACCACCGGGGAGCTGTTTTTT. Protein sequence: CASSVGWRGRTTGELFF. The chain uses TRBV9 and TRBJ2-2, with TRBD1 as a possible D gene (7 bases). The CDR3 totals 17 residues. V shed 0 bases and J shed 4 bases, with 16 bases lying between them. Germline V gene lookup returns CDR1 SGDLS and CDR2 YYNGEE.

CDR3 in amino acids: CASSFTSYEQYF. The CDR3 region has the DNA TGTGCCAGCAGTTTCACATCCTACGAGCAGTACTTC. J is TRBJ2-7 and V is TRBV6-1; D unresolved. Germline CDR1 is MNHNS and CDR2 is SASEGT. Trimming pared 5 bases from V and 1 base from J, leaving 6 bases between. CDR3 size: 12 residues.

At least ten counts were recorded for this clonotype. This chain joins TRBV29-1 and TRBJ1-5, with D possibly TRBD1 on 6 matching bases. Trimming shortened V by 5 bases and J by 7 bases, and 12 bases separated the two germline ends. CDR1 and CDR2 (germline): SQVTM, ANQGSEA. The CDR3 has 12 residues. This chain's CDR3 is CSVSGEGQPQHF. The CDR3 coding sequence is TGCAGCGTTTCAGGGGAAGGGCAGCCCCAGCATTTT.

A few counts support this clonotype. The chain joins TRBV27 to TRBJ2-7; D may be TRBD2 (7 bases). Germline-derived CDR1 and CDR2 are MNHEY and SMNVEV (reference sequence). CDR3 length: 14 residues. V lost 0 bases, J lost 4 bases, and 10 bases lay in between. CDR3 protein: CASSLSGGGYEQYF. For the CDR3, the DNA is TGTGCCAGCAGTTTATCAGGGGGAGGGTACGAGCAGTACTTC.

The table lists this clonotype with a few counts. V gene TRBV14 combines with J gene TRBJ1-2; D not certain. CDR3 size: 13 residues. Germline V lookup: CDR1 SGHDN, CDR2 FVKESK. Trimming left V 0 bases short and J 4 bases short, with 6 bases between. CDR3 nucleotides: TGTGCCAGCAGCCAAGATCCGGGCTATGGCTACACCTTC. It yields the protein CASSQDPGYGYTF.

This clonotype was seen many times. This chain links TRBV29-1 with TRBJ1-1, with D unclear. Germline lookup yields CDR1 SQVTM and CDR2 ANQGSEA. The CDR3 runs 12 residues. Trimming stripped 4 bases from V and 5 bases from J, with 11 bases between. The CDR3 nucleotides read TGCAGCGTTGTGGGCCCAAGGACTGAAGCTTTCTTT. As protein: CSVVGPRTEAFF.

This clonotype appeared a few times. This chain uses TRBV7-7 with TRBJ2-3; D gene uncertain. Trimming left V 2 bases short and J 5 bases short, with 8 bases between. This CDR3 contains 13 residues. CDR1 SSHAT and CDR2 FNYEAQ come from the germline V gene (reference sequence). The CDR3 coding sequence is TGTGCCAGCAGCTTATCCGAGGTAGATACGCAGTATTTT. Amino acid sequence: CASSLSEVDTQYF.

This clonotype appeared many times. The chain carries TRBV7-2 and TRBJ1-1; D is undetermined. Germline V CDR1 and CDR2: SGHTA, FQGNSA. V lost 8 bases and J 6 bases, leaving 16 bases between the germline ends. The CDR3 has 13 amino acids. The CDR3 coding sequence is TGTGCCAGCGGGGTTTCACCCCCCGCTGAAGCTTTCTTT. It is translated as CASGVSPPAEAFF.

The chain carries TRBV5-1 and TRBJ1-2; the D is unclear. Germline-derived CDR1 and CDR2 are SGHRS and YFSETQ. V was trimmed by 4 bases and J by 4 bases, leaving 8 bases between them. The CDR3 sequence is 12 residues long. CDR3 sequence (DNA): TGCGCCAGCAGCGAGAACTTCTATGGCTACACCTTC. It is translated as CASSENFYGYTF.

This clonotype was picked up a small number of times. CDR3 in amino acids: CAIQDTFEPYEQYF. CDR3 in DNA: TGTGCCATCCAAGACACCTTCGAGCCCTACGAGCAGTACTTC. The chain joins TRBV10-3 to TRBJ2-7; D is undetermined. Germline CDR1 ENHRY, CDR2 SYGVKD. CDR3 size: 14 residues. The V and J ends lost 8 bases and 2 bases respectively, with 16 bases between them.

This clonotype was counted ten times or more. The chain has TRBV7-9 and TRBJ1-4, with D perhaps TRBD1 (5 bases). The CDR3 has 16 residues. V was cut by 6 bases and J by 6 bases, with 20 bases left in between. The germline gives CDR1 SEHNR, CDR2 FQNEAQ (reference sequence). CDR3 amino acids: CASRLVFGTQDEKLFF. CDR3 coding DNA: TGTGCCAGCAGGCTTGTTTTCGGGACGCAGGATGAAAAACTGTTTTTT.

The V and J genes are TRBV7-2 and TRBJ2-4; D is unresolved. V was cut by 1 base and J by 8 bases, with 12 bases left in between. CDR1 is SGHTA and CDR2 is FQGNSA in the germline V gene. The CDR3 sequence is 14 residues long. In DNA, the CDR3 is TGTGCCAGCAGCTTAGACTCGCACACGGACATTCAGTACTTC. Translated: CASSLDSHTDIQYF. The full variable domain, its missing parts supplied by reference TRBV7-2 and TRBJ2-4, is GAGVSQSPSNKVTEKGKDVELRCDPISGHTALYWYRQSLGQGLEFLIYFQGNSAPDKSGLPSDRFSAERTGGSVSTLTIQRTQQEDSAVYLCASSLDSHTDIQYFGAGTRLSVL.